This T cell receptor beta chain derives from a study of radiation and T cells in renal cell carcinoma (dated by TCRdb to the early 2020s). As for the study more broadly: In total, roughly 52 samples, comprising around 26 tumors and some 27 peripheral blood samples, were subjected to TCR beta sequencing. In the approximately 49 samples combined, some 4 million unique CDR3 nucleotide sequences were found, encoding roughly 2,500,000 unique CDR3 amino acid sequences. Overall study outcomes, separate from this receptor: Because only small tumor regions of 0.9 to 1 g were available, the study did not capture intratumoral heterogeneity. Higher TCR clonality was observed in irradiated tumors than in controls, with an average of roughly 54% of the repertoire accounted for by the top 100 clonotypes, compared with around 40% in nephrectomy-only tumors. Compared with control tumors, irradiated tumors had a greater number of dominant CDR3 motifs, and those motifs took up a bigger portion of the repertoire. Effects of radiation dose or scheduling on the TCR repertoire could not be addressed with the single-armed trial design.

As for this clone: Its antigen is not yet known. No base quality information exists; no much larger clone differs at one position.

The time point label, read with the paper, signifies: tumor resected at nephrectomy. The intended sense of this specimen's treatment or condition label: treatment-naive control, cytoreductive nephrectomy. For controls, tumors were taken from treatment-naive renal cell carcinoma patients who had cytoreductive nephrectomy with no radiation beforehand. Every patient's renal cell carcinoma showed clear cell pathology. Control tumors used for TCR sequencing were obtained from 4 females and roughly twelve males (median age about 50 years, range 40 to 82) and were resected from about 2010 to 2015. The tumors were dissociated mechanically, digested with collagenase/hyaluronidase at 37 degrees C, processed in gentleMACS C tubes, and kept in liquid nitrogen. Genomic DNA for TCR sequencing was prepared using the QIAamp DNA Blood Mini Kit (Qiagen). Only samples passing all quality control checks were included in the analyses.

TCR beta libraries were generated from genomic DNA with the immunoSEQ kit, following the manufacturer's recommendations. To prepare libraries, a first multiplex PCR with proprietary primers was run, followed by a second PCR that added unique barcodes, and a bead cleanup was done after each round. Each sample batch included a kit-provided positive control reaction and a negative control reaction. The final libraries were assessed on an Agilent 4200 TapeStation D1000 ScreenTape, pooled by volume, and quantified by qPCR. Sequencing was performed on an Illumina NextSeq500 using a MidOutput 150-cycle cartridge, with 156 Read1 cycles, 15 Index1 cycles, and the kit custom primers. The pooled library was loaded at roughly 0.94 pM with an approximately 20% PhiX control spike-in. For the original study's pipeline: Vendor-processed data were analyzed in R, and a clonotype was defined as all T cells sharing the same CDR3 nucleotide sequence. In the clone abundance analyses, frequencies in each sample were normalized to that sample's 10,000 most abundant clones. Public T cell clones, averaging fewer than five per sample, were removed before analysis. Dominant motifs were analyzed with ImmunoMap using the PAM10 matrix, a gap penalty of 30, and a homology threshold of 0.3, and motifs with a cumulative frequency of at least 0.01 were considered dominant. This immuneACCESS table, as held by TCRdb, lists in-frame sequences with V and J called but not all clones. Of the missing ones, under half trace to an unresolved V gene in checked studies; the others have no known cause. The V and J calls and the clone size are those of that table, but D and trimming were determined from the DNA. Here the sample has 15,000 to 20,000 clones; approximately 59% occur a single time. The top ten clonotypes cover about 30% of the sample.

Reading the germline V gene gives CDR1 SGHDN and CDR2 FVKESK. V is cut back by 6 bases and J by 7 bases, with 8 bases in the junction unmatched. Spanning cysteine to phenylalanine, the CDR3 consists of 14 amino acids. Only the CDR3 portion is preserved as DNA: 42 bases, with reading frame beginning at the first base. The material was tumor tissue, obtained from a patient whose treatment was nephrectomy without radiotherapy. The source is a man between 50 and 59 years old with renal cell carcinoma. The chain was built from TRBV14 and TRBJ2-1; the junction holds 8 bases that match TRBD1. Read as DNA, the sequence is TGTGCCAGCAGGGGACAGGAGGCTAAAAATGAGCAGTTCTTC. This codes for CASRGQEAKNEQFF.